This paragraph covers one TCR beta chain sequence. Antigen unknown. This CDR3 is built from 17 residues. Germline assignment: CDR1 MRHNA and CDR2 SNTAGT. V was clipped by 3 bases and J by 5 bases, with 20 bases between them. Here immunoSEQ multiplex PCR was the method, and the copy in TCRdb shows in-frame clones only, minus some. The table lists about 140,000 clones, about nine tenths of them singletons, with around 3.5% in the top ten. This sample was included in a study of T cell responses to AZD1222 COVID-19 vaccine. Findings and caveats of the study: It was only 6 or 7 AZD1222 recipients who were seropositive at baseline. Unmutated variant regions reportedly attract nearly half of all spike-specific TCRs. Vaccination with two AZD1222 doses was followed by a rise in Spike-specific TCR breadth and depth. Among vaccine-associated CD4 TCRs, coverage spanned spike, with dominance at 160-218 and 743-854.

The specimen comprised peripheral blood, sampled on day 0 of AZD1222 vaccination. V is TRBV6-4 and J is TRBJ1-5; D not resolved. This sequence was found in an adult in good health. The CDR3: CASSDSPQRLSDQPQHF. The CDR3 nucleotides read TGTGCCAGCAGTGATTCCCCGCAGAGGTTATCCGATCAGCCCCAGCATTTT.